The 8 T cell receptor beta chains below were found in one sample sequenced in a study of pediatric ulcerative colitis. One to two pinch biopsies were taken from the rectum during colonoscopy. Sequencing was performed with immunoSEQ multiplex PCR; in TCRdb, only in-frame clones are kept and a portion is missing. The sample has about 36,000 clones, 73% seen once. The source material was gut tissue. The receptors were gathered from a boy between 10 and 17 years old with moderate ulcerative colitis.

The V call is TRBV4-1, the J call TRBJ2-1; 14 bases line up with TRBD2. V was clipped by 4 bases and J by 8 bases; unmatched bases: 4. The CDR3 length is 15 residues. From germline, CDR1 is MGHRA and CDR2 YSYEKL. The CDR3 protein is CASSLRTSGRYEQFF. The CDR3 bases are TGCGCCAGCAGCCTTCGGACTAGCGGGAGGTATGAGCAGTTCTTC.

The genes are TRBV5-5 and TRBJ1-6; no definite D call. The CDR3 is 12 residues long. CDR1 SGHKS and CDR2 YYEKEE come from the germline V gene (reference sequence). The V end lost 2 bases, the J end lost 7 bases, and 4 bases lay between the germline ends. CDR3 sequence reads: CASSFGNSPLHF. The CDR3 DNA reads TGTGCCAGCAGCTTCGGGAATTCACCCCTCCACTTT.

The chain carries TRBV5-6 and TRBJ2-3; unclear D gene. The germline V gene encodes CDR1 SGHDT and CDR2 YYEEEE. The CDR3 extends over 12 amino acids. Trimming left V 4 bases short and J 2 bases short, with 5 bases between. CDR3 DNA sequence: TGTGCCAGCAGCCTGTACACAGATACGCAGTATTTT. Translating it yields CASSLYTDTQYF. The full variable domain, with the rest looked up from reference TRBV5-6 and TRBJ2-3, is DAGVTQSPTHLIKTRGQQVTLRCSPKSGHDTVSWYQQALGQGPQFIFQYYEEEERQRGNFPDRFSGHQFPNYSSELNVNALLLGDSALYLCASSLYTDTQYFGPGTRLTVL.

For this clone: A junction boundary mismatches the germline segment, possibly from a read error. The chain couples TRBV7-7 to TRBJ2-5; D perhaps matches TRBD1 (5 bases). Germline lookup yields CDR1 SSHAT and CDR2 FNYEAQ (reference sequence). The CDR3 runs to 13 residues. CDR3 DNA: TGTGCTAGCAGCGTGGGCAGGGCAGAGACCCAGTACTTC. Its translation: CASSVGRAETQYF.

The V call is TRBV2, the J call TRBJ2-1, with TRBD1 identical over 12 bases. Looked up from germline, CDR1 is SNHLY and CDR2 is FYNNEI. The CDR3 contains 15 residues. V shed 6 bases, J shed 7 bases, and the junction held 7 bases outside the gene matches. CDR3 sequence: CASSTGTGGGNEQFF. The CDR3 DNA is TGTGCCAGCAGCACCGGGACAGGGGGCGGGAATGAGCAGTTCTTC.

This rearrangement joins TRBV6-5 to TRBJ2-2; D unclear. Deletions cut 6 bases from V and 1 base from J, with 6 bases between. The germline CDR1 and CDR2 sequences are MNHEY and SVGAGI. CDR3 length equals 13 residues. CDR3 loop: CASRELNTGELFF. DNA of the CDR3: TGTGCCAGCAGAGAATTGAACACCGGGGAGCTGTTTTTT.

Written as DNA, the CDR3 is TGTGCCAGCAGTACCCTGGACAGGGACGAGCAGTACTTC. It translates to CASSTLDRDEQYF. The gene calls are TRBV25-1 and TRBJ2-7; 8 bases align to TRBD1. The V segment lost 5 bases and the J segment 5 bases; nucleotides outside the gene matches: 5. The germline gives CDR1 MGHDK, CDR2 SYGVNS. The CDR3 covers 13 residues.

The gene calls are TRBV7-2 and TRBJ2-5; D could derive from TRBD1 or TRBD2 (6 bases each). Germline CDR1 is SGHTA and CDR2 is FQGNSA. The CDR3 covers 15 residues. V lost 1 base and J 5 bases, leaving 14 bases between the germline ends. CDR3 sequence: CASSLERGRGETQYF. The CDR3 DNA sequence: TGTGCCAGCAGCTTAGAACGGGGGCGAGGTGAGACCCAGTACTTC. Filled out from reference TRBV7-2 and TRBJ2-5, the complete variable domain reads GAGVSQSPSNKVTEKGKDVELRCDPISGHTALYWYRQSLGQGLEFLIYFQGNSAPDKSGLPSDRFSAERTGGSVSTLTIQRTQQEDSAVYLCASSLERGRGETQYFGPGTRLLVL.